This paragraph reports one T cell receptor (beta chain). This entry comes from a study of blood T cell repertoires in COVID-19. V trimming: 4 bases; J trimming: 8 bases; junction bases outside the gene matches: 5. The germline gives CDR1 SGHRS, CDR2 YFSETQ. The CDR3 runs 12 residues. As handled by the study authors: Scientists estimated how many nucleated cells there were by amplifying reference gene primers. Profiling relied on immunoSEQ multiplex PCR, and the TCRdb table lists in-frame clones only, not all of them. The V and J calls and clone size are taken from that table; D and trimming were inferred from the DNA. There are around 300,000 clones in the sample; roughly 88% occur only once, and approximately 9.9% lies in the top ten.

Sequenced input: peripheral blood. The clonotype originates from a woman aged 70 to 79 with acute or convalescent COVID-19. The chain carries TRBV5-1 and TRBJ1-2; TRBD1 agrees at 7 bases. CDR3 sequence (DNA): TGCGCCAGCAGCCTAACAGGGGCCGGCTACACCTTC. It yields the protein CASSLTGAGYTF. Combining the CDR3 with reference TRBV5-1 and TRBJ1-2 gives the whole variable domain KAGVTQTPRYLIKTRGQQVTLSCSPISGHRSVSWYQQTPGQGLQFLFEYFSETQRNKGNFPGRFSGRQFSNSRSEMNVSTLELGDSALYLCASSLTGAGYTFGSGTRLTVV.